Each of the 14 T cell receptor beta chains below was sequenced from the same sample in a study of blood T cells in healthy people across ages. A second about 6 to 11 cycle PCR used barcoded and J-beta primers. One entry per CDR3 protein results from TCRdb running MiXCR on the 5' RACE reads. The sample lists 750,000 to 1,000,000 distinct CDR3 sequences; almost 30% were seen once. The same data also went into a second study, on T cells of mothers and their children.

Sequencing was carried out using blood. The receptors originated from a middle-aged woman in good health.

The CDR3 sequence: CASSLAGGVRDTQYF. The CDR3 bases are TGTGCCAGCAGCTTAGCGGGGGGGGTCCGAGATACGCAGTATTTT. The chain joins TRBV7-2 to TRBJ2-3; 7 positions agree with TRBD2. Germline CDR1 SGHTA, CDR2 FQGNSA. The CDR3 is 15 amino acids. Trimming removed 0 bases from V and 5 bases from J; junction bases left unmatched: 5. The full variable domain, with the rest looked up from reference TRBV7-2 and TRBJ2-3, is GAGVSQSPSNKVTEKGKDVELRCDPISGHTALYWYRQSLGQGLEFLIYFQGNSAPDKSGLPSDRFSAERTGGSVSTLTIQRTQQEDSAVYLCASSLAGGVRDTQYFGPGTRLTVL.

The chain is built from TRBV28 and TRBJ2-1; D unresolved. Trimming shortened V by 6 bases and J by 6 bases, and 15 bases separated the two germline ends. Germline lookup yields CDR1 MDHEN and CDR2 SYDVKM. The CDR3 has 14 amino acids. The CDR3 coding sequence is TGTGCCAGCAGGTTGGCAGGAAAGGGCAATGAGCAGTTCTTC. This sequence encodes CASRLAGKGNEQFF.

This clonotype was counted at least ten times. J is TRBJ1-2 and V is TRBV5-1; 9 bases map to TRBD1. Germline V gene data show CDR1 as SGHRS and CDR2 as YFSETQ. The trim removed 4 bases at V and 4 bases at J, leaving 5 bases unmatched. This CDR3 is built from 14 residues. The CDR3 reads CASSPGQGFYGYTF. The CDR3 DNA is TGCGCCAGCAGCCCGGGACAGGGCTTCTATGGCTACACCTTC.

This clonotype was picked up many times. The rearrangement uses TRBV4-3 and TRBJ2-4; D is undetermined. The J call may be wrong; the DNA end is better matched by TRBJ2-7. Per the germline V gene, CDR1 is LGHNA and CDR2 is YSLEER. This CDR3 is 12 amino acids long. The CDR3 loop reads CASSEGFGEQYF. The DNA for the CDR3 is TGCGCCAGCAGCGAAGGGTTCGGCGAGCAGTACTTC.

This clonotype was seen repeatedly, ten times or more. This chain uses TRBV7-9 with TRBJ2-5; TRBD1 is a possible D gene (5 bases). CDR1 is SEHNR and CDR2 is FQNEAQ in the germline V gene (reference sequence). The CDR3 is 11 amino acids. Trimming stripped 5 bases from V and 11 bases from J, with 12 bases between. The chain's CDR3 is CASSPDREQYF. The DNA for the CDR3 is TGTGCCAGCAGCCCTGACAGAGAGCAGTACTTC.

This rearrangement joins TRBV30 to TRBJ1-1; D is uncertain. The CDR3 has 13 amino acids. V was trimmed by 3 bases and J by 1 base, leaving 9 bases between them. Germline values: CDR1 GTSNPN, CDR2 SVGIG (reference sequence). The CDR3 nucleotides are TGTGCCTGGAGCAGGACGGGGAACACTGAAGCTTTCTTT. Amino acids: CAWSRTGNTEAFF.

This clonotype was picked up a small number of times. The genes are TRBV3-1 and TRBJ1-2, with 12 bases that match TRBD1. The V gene end was trimmed by 3 bases and the J gene end by 7 bases; junction bases not matched to a gene: 6. The CDR3 contains 15 residues. CDR1 LGHDT and CDR2 YNNKEL come from the germline V gene (reference sequence). CDR3 region: CASSHRDRGPGGYTF. DNA of the CDR3: TGTGCCAGCAGCCACCGGGACAGGGGGCCAGGTGGCTACACCTTC.

This clonotype has a count of ten or more. The genes are TRBV10-3 and TRBJ1-4; D may be TRBD1 (5 bases). V lost 4 bases, J lost 4 bases, and 7 bases lay in between. The CDR3 is made up of 13 amino acids. Germline lookup yields CDR1 ENHRY and CDR2 SYGVKD. CDR3 nucleotides: TGTGCCATCAGTGGACAGAGTAATGAAAAACTGTTTTTT. This sequence encodes CAISGQSNEKLFF.

V and J are TRBV18 and TRBJ1-4, with a weak D call TRBD1 (5 bases). Trimming took 3 bases from V and 13 from J, leaving 12 bases between them. The CDR3 covers 12 residues. CDR1 and CDR2 (germline): KGHSH, LQKENI. CDR3 coding DNA: TGTGCCAGCTCACCCAACACCGGGGCACTGTTTTTT. Its protein product is CASSPNTGALFF.

The V gene is TRBV4-3, the J gene TRBJ2-3, with D perhaps assigned TRBD1 or TRBD2 (5 bases each). The CDR3 extends over 16 amino acids. CDR1 and CDR2 (germline): LGHNA, YSLEER. V lost 0 bases and J lost 5, with 15 bases in between. The chain's CDR3 is CASSQDRGVFIDTQYF. The CDR3 DNA is TGCGCCAGCAGCCAAGATCGGGGCGTCTTCATAGATACGCAGTATTTT.

In regard to this clonotype: A junction boundary mismatches the germline segment, possibly from a read error. This rearrangement joins TRBV2 to TRBJ2-5; D assignment may be TRBD1 or TRBD2 (5 bases each). The germline V gene encodes CDR1 SNHLY and CDR2 FYNNEI. The CDR3 runs 14 residues. The CDR3 nucleotides read TGTGCCCGCAGTAATACACTTGGGGGAGAGACCCTGTACTTC. Amino acid sequence: CARSNTLGGETLYF.

Only a few counts were recorded for this clonotype. The rearrangement links TRBV7-9 to TRBJ1-2; 7 bases fit TRBD1. The CDR3 extends over 15 amino acids. V shed 3 bases, J shed 7 bases, and the junction held 11 bases outside the gene matches. Germline CDR1 is SEHNR and CDR2 is FQNEAQ (reference sequence). The CDR3 here is CASSFLGTALGGYTF. In DNA form, the CDR3 reads TGTGCCAGCAGCTTCTTGGGGACAGCCCTCGGTGGCTACACCTTC.

The CDR3 loop is CASSFRADGSYNEQFF. The CDR3 DNA follows: TGTGCCAGCAGCTTTAGAGCTGACGGCTCCTACAATGAGCAGTTCTTC. The V call is TRBV11-2, the J call TRBJ2-1; D gene unclear. Germline CDR1 is SGHAT and CDR2 is FQNNGV. V lost 3 bases and J lost 0, with 12 bases in between. The CDR3 covers 16 residues.

CDR3 sequence: CASSAEDRSNYGYTF. Written as DNA, the CDR3 is TGTGCCAGCAGCGCTGAGGACCGTAGTAACTATGGCTACACCTTC. This sequence joins TRBV9 and TRBJ1-2; D is uncertain. Germline V gene data show CDR1 as SGDLS and CDR2 as YYNGEE. The CDR3 extends over 15 amino acids. Trimming stripped 3 bases from V and 1 base from J, with 13 bases between.